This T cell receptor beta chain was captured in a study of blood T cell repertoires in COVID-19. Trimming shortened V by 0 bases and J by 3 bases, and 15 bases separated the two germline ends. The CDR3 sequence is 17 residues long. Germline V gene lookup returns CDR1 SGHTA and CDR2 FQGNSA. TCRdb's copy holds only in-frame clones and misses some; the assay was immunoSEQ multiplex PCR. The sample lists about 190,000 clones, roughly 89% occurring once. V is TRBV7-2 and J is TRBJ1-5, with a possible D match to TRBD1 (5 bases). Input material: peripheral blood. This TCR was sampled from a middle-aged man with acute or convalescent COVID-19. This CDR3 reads CASSLAGPGPYNQPQHF. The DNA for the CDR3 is TGTGCCAGCAGCTTAGCGGGGCCCGGACCCTACAATCAGCCCCAGCATTTT.